This entry concerns a single TCR beta chain. The data were obtained in a study of blood T cell repertoires in COVID-19. Whole-study context: T cells, B-cell-depleted T cells, or PBMCs provided the cDNA or gDNA that served as material.

Authors' processing steps: Scientists estimated how many nucleated cells there were by amplifying reference gene primers. Sequenced by immunoSEQ multiplex PCR; TCRdb stores in-frame clones only, minus some. The DNA was the basis for D and trimming; V, J and clone size are from that table. This table holds fewer than 200,000 clones, around 74% found once. From germline, CDR1 is MNHEY and CDR2 SVGAGI. The CDR3 has 12 amino acids. Trimming pared 6 bases from V and 7 bases from J, leaving 12 bases between. The source material was peripheral blood. The clonotype originates from a man between 70 and 80 years old with acute or convalescent COVID-19. The rearrangement joins TRBV6-5 to TRBJ2-5; tentative D call: TRBD2 (6 bases). The CDR3 DNA reads as TGTGCCAGCAGGATCCACGGGGGGACCCAGTACTTC. Translation: CASRIHGGTQYF.